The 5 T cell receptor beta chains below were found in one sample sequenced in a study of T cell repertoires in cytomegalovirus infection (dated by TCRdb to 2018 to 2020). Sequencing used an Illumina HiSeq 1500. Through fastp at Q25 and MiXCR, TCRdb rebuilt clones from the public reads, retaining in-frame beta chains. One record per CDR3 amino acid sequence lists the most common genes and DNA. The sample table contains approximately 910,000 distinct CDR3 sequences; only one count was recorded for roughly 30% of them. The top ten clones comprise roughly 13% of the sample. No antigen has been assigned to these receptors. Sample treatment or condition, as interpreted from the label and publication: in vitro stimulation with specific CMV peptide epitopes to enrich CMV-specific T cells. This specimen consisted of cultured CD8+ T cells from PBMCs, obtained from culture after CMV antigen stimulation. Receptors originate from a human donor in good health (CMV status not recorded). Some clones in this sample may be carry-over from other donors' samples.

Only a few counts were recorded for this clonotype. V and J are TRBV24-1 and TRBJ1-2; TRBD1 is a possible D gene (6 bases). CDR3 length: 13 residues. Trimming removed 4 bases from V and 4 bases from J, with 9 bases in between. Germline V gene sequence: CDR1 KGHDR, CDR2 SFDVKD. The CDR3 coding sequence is TGTGCCACCAGTGACCCGGACAGCTATGGCTACACCTTC. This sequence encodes CATSDPDSYGYTF.

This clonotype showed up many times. The CDR3 sequence is CASSLKGPSSYNEQFF. The CDR3 coding sequence is TGTGCCAGCAGCTTAAAGGGACCGAGCTCCTACAATGAGCAGTTCTTC. The genes are TRBV7-9 and TRBJ2-1; D possibly matches TRBD1 or TRBD2 (5 bases each). CDR1 is SEHNR, CDR2 FQNEAQ, per germline (reference sequence). V was cut by 2 bases and J by 0 bases, with 11 bases left in between. CDR3 length: 16 residues.

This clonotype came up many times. CDR3 nucleotides: TGTGCCAGCAGCTCGACAGGGGCCTCCTACAATGAGCAGTTCTTC. Amino acid sequence: CASSSTGASYNEQFF. The chain couples TRBV7-8 to TRBJ2-1, with TRBD1 identical over 8 bases. The CDR3 extends over 15 amino acids. The junction had 2 bases not matched to a gene; V was cut back by 4 bases and J by 0 bases. CDR1 and CDR2 (germline): SGHVS, FQNEAQ.

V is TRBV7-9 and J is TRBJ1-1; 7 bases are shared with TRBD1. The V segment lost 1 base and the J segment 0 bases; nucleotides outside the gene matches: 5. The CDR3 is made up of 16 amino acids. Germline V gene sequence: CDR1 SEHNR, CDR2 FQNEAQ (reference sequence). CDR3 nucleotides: TGTGCCAGCAGCTTAGGGACAGGTCCCCTGAACACTGAAGCTTTCTTT. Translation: CASSLGTGPLNTEAFF.

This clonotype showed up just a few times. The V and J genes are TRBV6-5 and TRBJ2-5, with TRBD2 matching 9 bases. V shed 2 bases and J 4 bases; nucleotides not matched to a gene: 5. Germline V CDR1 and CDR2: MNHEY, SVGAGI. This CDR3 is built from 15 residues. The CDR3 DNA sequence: TGTGCCAGCAGTTACGTAGCGGGGGAAGGAGAGACCCAGTACTTC. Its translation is CASSYVAGEGETQYF.